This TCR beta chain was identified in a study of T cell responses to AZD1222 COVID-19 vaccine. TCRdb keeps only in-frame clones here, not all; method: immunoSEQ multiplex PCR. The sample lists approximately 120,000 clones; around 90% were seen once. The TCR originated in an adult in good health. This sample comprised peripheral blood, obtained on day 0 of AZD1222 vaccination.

CDR3 loop: CASSWGIGPYEQYF. CDR3 DNA sequence: TGTGCCAGCAGTTGGGGGATAGGGCCCTACGAGCAGTACTTC. The V gene is TRBV27, the J gene TRBJ2-7; either TRBD1 or TRBD2 may supply D (5 bases each). The germline V gene has CDR1 MNHEY and CDR2 SMNVEV (reference sequence). This CDR3 contains 14 residues. The V and J ends lost 4 bases and 2 bases respectively, with 12 bases between them.